The 24 T cell receptor beta chains listed next were all sequenced from one sample in a study of T cell repertoires in cytomegalovirus infection. TCRdb called the reads again in MiXCR, with one record for every CDR3 protein. The data show around 360,000 distinct CDR3 sequences, roughly 36% seen once. The antigens of these receptors remain unknown. This specimen was cultured PBMCs, taken from culture after CMV antigen stimulation. Source of these receptors: a human donor in good health (CMV status not recorded). Some clones in this sample may be carry-over from other donors' samples.

This clonotype occurred a few times. V usage is TRBV28 and J usage is TRBJ2-5; D gene ambiguous. Trimming cost V 3 bases and J 4 bases, with 6 bases left between them. Germline lookup yields CDR1 MDHEN and CDR2 SYDVKM. This CDR3 comprises 12 residues. The CDR3 region has the DNA TGTGCCAGCAGTTTTAATCCAGAGACCCAGTACTTC. It specifies CASSFNPETQYF.

This clonotype has ten or more counts. The chain has TRBV19 and TRBJ2-5; possibly TRBD1 for D (6 bases). The germline V gene has CDR1 LNHDA and CDR2 SQIVND (reference sequence). Deletions cut 5 bases from V and 5 bases from J, with 15 bases between. The CDR3 extends over 14 amino acids. CDR3 nucleotides: TGTGCCAGTAGTGAGGGCAGGGGTGGCGAGACCCAGTACTTC. This codes for CASSEGRGGETQYF.

This rearrangement joins TRBV28 to TRBJ2-7; D unclear. The CDR3 extends over 15 amino acids. V shed 8 bases and J shed 6 bases, with 23 bases lying between them. From germline, CDR1 is MDHEN and CDR2 SYDVKM. CDR3 sequence reads: CASYRRDGDTSEQYF. DNA for the CDR3: TGTGCCAGCTACCGGCGAGATGGCGATACTTCCGAGCAGTACTTC.

The chain carries TRBV15 and TRBJ2-3; 7 bases align to TRBD2. This CDR3 region has 16 residues. V shed 6 bases, J shed 2 bases, and the junction held 11 bases outside the gene matches. Germline values: CDR1 LNHNV, CDR2 YYDKDF (reference sequence). The CDR3 DNA reads TGTGCCACCAGTGAGGTCCCGCGGGAGCTCACAGATACGCAGTATTTT. Its translation is CATSEVPRELTDTQYF.

The chain recombines TRBV6-5 with TRBJ2-1; weak D call: TRBD2 (5 bases). CDR1 is MNHEY, CDR2 SVGAGI, per germline. V dropped 7 bases and J dropped 3 bases, with 13 bases sitting between them. There are 14 residues in the CDR3. The CDR3 coding sequence is TGTGCCAGCACCGGACTCCCCAACTACAATGAGCAGTTCTTC. Translating it yields CASTGLPNYNEQFF.

The rearrangement links TRBV6-2 or TRBV6-3 to TRBJ1-5; perhaps TRBD1 as D (5 bases). This CDR3 is 14 amino acids long. The V gene lost 3 bases and the J gene lost 2 bases, with 8 bases spanning the gap. The germline V gene has CDR1 MNHEY and CDR2 SVGEGT. The CDR3, as DNA: TGTGCCAGCAGTTATCTGGGGGGCAATCAGCCCCAGCATTTT. Translating it yields CASSYLGGNQPQHF.

This clonotype was detected ten times or more. The chain joins TRBV7-2 to TRBJ1-1; D possibly corresponds to TRBD1 (5 bases). The CDR3 has 15 residues. Looked up from germline, CDR1 is SGHTA and CDR2 is FQGNSA. V dropped 5 bases and J dropped 3 bases, with 16 bases sitting between them. The DNA of the CDR3 is TGTGCCAGCAGCACTGGGGGGATTTGGGACACTGAAGCTTTCTTT. Protein sequence: CASSTGGIWDTEAFF. Together with reference TRBV7-2 and TRBJ1-1, the CDR3 gives the full variable domain: GAGVSQSPSNKVTEKGKDVELRCDPISGHTALYWYRQSLGQGLEFLIYFQGNSAPDKSGLPSDRFSAERTGGSVSTLTIQRTQQEDSAVYLCASSTGGIWDTEAFFGQGTRLTVV.

The chain has TRBV6-1 and TRBJ2-7; D call uncertain. Per the germline V gene, CDR1 is MNHNS and CDR2 is SASEGT. The CDR3 is 15 residues long. V lost 5 bases, J lost 0 bases, and 14 bases lay in between. The CDR3 region is CASSLLGVSSYEQYF. CDR3 coding DNA: TGTGCCAGCAGTTTGCTCGGAGTGTCCTCCTACGAGCAGTACTTC.

V is TRBV19 and J is TRBJ2-3; the D is unclear. The CDR3 is 15 amino acids. Germline CDR1 and CDR2: LNHDA and SQIVND (reference sequence). V lost 6 bases and J lost 2, with 15 bases in between. The CDR3 sequence is CASRDVGSHTDTQYF. In nucleotides, the CDR3 is TGTGCCAGTAGAGACGTTGGGTCACACACAGATACGCAGTATTTT.

This clonotype was picked up a small number of times. V usage is TRBV20-1 and J usage is TRBJ2-4, with D unresolved. Germline assignment: CDR1 DFQATT and CDR2 SNEGSKA (reference sequence). The CDR3 loop spans 14 amino acids. V dropped 4 bases and J dropped 0 bases, with 10 bases sitting between them. The CDR3 bases are TGCAGTGCTACCCTAACCTTAGCCAAAAACATTCAGTACTTC. As protein: CSATLTLAKNIQYF.

J is TRBJ1-6 and V is TRBV7-2; no reliable D call. Trimming removed 5 bases from V and 7 bases from J, with 9 bases in between. This CDR3 is built from 13 residues. The germline V gene encodes CDR1 SGHTA and CDR2 FQGNSA. The CDR3, as DNA: TGTGCCAGCAGCCCGACGGGAAATTCACCCCTCCACTTT. It specifies CASSPTGNSPLHF.

The chain has TRBV24-1 and TRBJ2-3; 9 bases fit TRBD1. V lost 5 bases to trimming and J lost 6 bases; unmatched junction nucleotides: 11. The CDR3 is made up of 16 amino acids. Germline V lookup: CDR1 KGHDR, CDR2 SFDVKD. The chain's CDR3 is CATSVTRDRETDTQYF. For the CDR3, the DNA is TGTGCCACCAGTGTTACACGGGACAGGGAGACGGATACGCAGTATTTT.

Written as DNA, the CDR3 is TGTGCCAGCAGCAACAGGCTCCGAAGCACAGATACGCAGTATTTT. It translates to CASSNRLRSTDTQYF. The chain couples TRBV12-3 or TRBV12-4 to TRBJ2-3; D may be TRBD1 (5 bases). V lost 6 bases and J lost 0, with 13 bases in between. The CDR3 is made up of 15 amino acids.

This clonotype occurred a few times. The chain carries TRBV28 and TRBJ1-2, with 10 bases lining up with TRBD1. The germline V gene encodes CDR1 MDHEN and CDR2 SYDVKM. The V gene end was trimmed by 2 bases and the J gene end by 7 bases; junction bases not matched to a gene: 7. The CDR3 length is 15 residues. CDR3 in amino acids: CASSLPDRGTLGYTF. The CDR3, as DNA: TGTGCCAGCAGTTTACCGGACAGGGGGACTCTTGGCTACACCTTC.

This clonotype was seen repeatedly, ten times or more. This chain joins TRBV7-9 and TRBJ1-3; no reliable D call. Germline CDR1 and CDR2: SEHNR and FQNEAQ (reference sequence). The CDR3 is 14 residues long. Trimming removed 5 bases from V and 7 bases from J, with 15 bases in between. CDR3 in amino acids: CASSILSARNTIYF. CDR3 nucleotides: TGTGCCAGCAGCATATTAAGTGCCAGGAACACCATATATTTT. The entire variable domain, with the rest obtained from reference TRBV7-9 and TRBJ1-3, is as follows: DTGVSQNPRHKITKRGQNVTFRCDPISEHNRLYWYRQTLGQGPEFLTYFQNEAQLEKSRLLSDRFSAERPKGSFSTLEIQRTEQGDSAMYLCASSILSARNTIYFGEGSWLTVV.

V usage is TRBV19 and J usage is TRBJ2-1; a possible D gene is TRBD2 (6 bases). The CDR3 has 15 amino acids. Germline V gives CDR1 LNHDA, CDR2 SQIVND (reference sequence). Trimming took 3 bases from V and 10 from J, leaving 19 bases between them. The CDR3 DNA follows: TGTGCCAGTAGTATGGGGGACTCCCTTTGGGACGAGCAGTTCTTC. It translates to CASSMGDSLWDEQFF.

On this clonotype: An end of the junction does not agree with germline; a read error may underlie this. The rearrangement joins TRBV7-6 to TRBJ1-1, with D possibly matching TRBD1 (5 bases). CDR3 length: 14 residues. In germline, CDR1 is SGHVS, CDR2 FNYEAQ. The CDR3 here is CASSSGYRDYEDFF. In nucleotides, the CDR3 is TGTGCCAGCAGCTCTGGGTACCGGGACTATGAAGATTTCTTT. Full variable domain (rest looked up from reference TRBV7-6 and TRBJ1-1): GAGVSQSPRYKVTKRGQDVALRCDPISGHVSLYWYRQALGQGPEFLTYFNYEAQQDKSGLPNDRFSAERPEGSISTLTIQRTEQRDSAMYRCASSSGYRDYEDFFGQGTRLTVV.

V gene TRBV12-3 or TRBV12-4 combines with J gene TRBJ1-1; weak D call: TRBD1 (5 bases). Between the trimmed V and J ends, which lost 0 bases and 8 bases, there was a span of 13 bases. The CDR3 has 14 amino acids. CDR3 DNA: TGTGCCAGCAGTTTAGCGCATGGGGGTCCCGAAGCTTTCTTT. It specifies CASSLAHGGPEAFF.

The chain joins TRBV7-9 to TRBJ2-1, with D unresolved. The CDR3 contains 15 residues. V gave up 1 base and J gave up 0 bases, with 7 bases separating them. CDR1 and CDR2 from the germline V gene are SEHNR and FQNEAQ (reference sequence). The CDR3 DNA reads as TGTGCCAGCAGCTTAGTCGTAAACTCCTACAATGAGCAGTTCTTC. It specifies CASSLVVNSYNEQFF.

This clonotype has a handful of counts. The chain joins TRBV7-9 to TRBJ2-7; 7 bases are shared with TRBD2. The CDR3 loop spans 16 amino acids. With V trimmed by 1 base and J by 0 bases, 6 bases remained unmatched. Germline values: CDR1 SEHNR, CDR2 FQNEAQ (reference sequence). The CDR3 here is CASSLGWGRDSYEQYF. The CDR3 nucleotides are TGTGCCAGCAGCTTAGGTTGGGGGAGGGACTCCTACGAGCAGTACTTC.

CDR3 in DNA: TGTGCCAGTAGTATAGATGGGAGATCTAGCTCCTACAATGAGCAGTTCTTC. Translating gives CASSIDGRSSSYNEQFF. The V gene is TRBV19, the J gene TRBJ2-1, with D maybe TRBD2 (5 bases). V lost 0 bases, J lost 0 bases, and 12 bases lay in between. CDR1 LNHDA and CDR2 SQIVND come from the germline V gene (reference sequence). This CDR3 spans 17 amino acids.

This clonotype was found many times. The rearrangement joins TRBV20-1 to TRBJ2-3; D may be TRBD1 or TRBD2 (5 bases each). V was cut by 1 base and J by 3 bases, with 14 bases left in between. This CDR3 comprises 15 residues. Germline V gene lookup returns CDR1 DFQATT and CDR2 SNEGSKA (reference sequence). This CDR3 is CSARGQGGYTDTQYF. The CDR3 coding sequence is TGCAGTGCTAGAGGTCAGGGCGGGTATACAGATACGCAGTATTTT.

V and J are TRBV29-1 and TRBJ2-3; the D gene could be TRBD1 or TRBD2 (5 bases each). From germline, CDR1 is SQVTM and CDR2 ANQGSEA. This CDR3 is built from 17 residues. V lost 0 bases to trimming and J lost 2 bases, with 18 bases between them. In DNA, the CDR3 is TGCAGCGTTGAAGATACCCGGGGCCAGCGGCCCACAGATACGCAGTATTTT. Translating it yields CSVEDTRGQRPTDTQYF.

The V and J genes are TRBV5-4 and TRBJ2-1; TRBD2 matches 10 bases. With 1 base clipped from V and 8 bases from J, the junction kept 3 bases outside the gene matches. The germline CDR1 and CDR2 sequences are SGHNT and YYREEE (reference sequence). The CDR3 runs 14 residues. The DNA of the CDR3 is TGTGCCAGCAGCTTGTCTAGCGGGAGCTATGAGCAGTTCTTC. Translating it yields CASSLSSGSYEQFF.